Sequencing of this T cell receptor beta chain was carried out in a study of blood T cell repertoires in COVID-19. Study-wide background: Specimens from acute and convalescent COVID-19 originated in the United States, Italy and Spain.

Two negative PCRs, clearance, or symptom resolution were required of recovered Cohort 3 donors. Measured with immunoSEQ multiplex PCR; TCRdb has only the in-frame clones, and not every one. The sample includes roughly 280,000 clones, roughly nine tenths of them seen just once. Germline V lookup: CDR1 SGHRS, CDR2 YFSETQ. The CDR3 is 14 residues long. V shed 6 bases and J shed 2 bases, with 14 bases lying between them. The TCR originated in a woman under 30 who had recovered from COVID-19. The chain couples TRBV5-1 to TRBJ2-5; D may be TRBD1 (5 bases). The sample was PBMCs or T cells enriched from blood (not recorded which). This CDR3 reads CASIPTSGQETQYF. The CDR3 DNA is TGCGCCAGCATCCCCACGTCAGGGCAAGAGACCCAGTACTTC.